Each of the 27 T cell receptor beta chains below was sequenced from the same sample in a study of blood T cell repertoires in COVID-19. Using immunoSEQ multiplex PCR, the repertoire was profiled, and TCRdb retains in-frame clones only, with some absent. The data show 75,000 to 95,000 clones, around 90% seen once. The sequenced material came from peripheral blood. The receptor set was obtained from an older woman with COVID-19, enrolled during active disease.

The rearrangement uses TRBV27 and TRBJ2-5; a weak D match, TRBD2 (6 bases). Germline CDR1 reads MNHEY; CDR2 reads SMNVEV (reference sequence). Trimming stripped 6 bases from V and 2 bases from J, with 16 bases between. CDR3 size: 15 residues. The CDR3 loop is CASSLLRAGQETQYF. For the CDR3, the DNA is TGTGCCAGCAGCCTACTGCGGGCGGGGCAAGAGACCCAGTACTTC.

The chain is built from TRBV3-1 (or the pseudogene TRBV3-2) and TRBJ2-1, with a tentative D call TRBD2 (6 bases). V was trimmed by 0 bases and J by 10 bases, leaving 10 bases between them. The CDR3 has 13 residues. CDR1 and CDR2 from the germline V gene are LGHDT and YNNKEL (reference sequence). CDR3 DNA sequence: TGTGCCAGCAGCCAAGATGCCGGGAGCGAGCAGTTCTTC. As protein: CASSQDAGSEQFF.

The genes are TRBV6-6 and TRBJ2-3; no clear D. CDR3 length equals 12 residues. The V and J ends lost 4 bases and 1 base respectively, with 3 bases between them. Germline V gene lookup returns CDR1 MNHNY and CDR2 SVGAGI (reference sequence). The CDR3 protein is CASSFGTDTQYF. In DNA form, the CDR3 reads TGTGCCAGCAGTTTCGGCACAGATACGCAGTATTTT.

This clone occurred once. A junction end diverges from the germline sequence, so it may reflect a read error. This chain uses TRBV6-5 with TRBJ2-7; D not certain. The CDR3 runs 12 residues. Germline CDR1 and CDR2: MNHEY and SVGAGI. In DNA, the CDR3 is TGTGCCAGCAGTAACTCCTACTACGAGCAGTACTTC. As protein: CASSNSYYEQYF.

Only a few counts were recorded for this clone. The chain employs TRBV3-1 (or the pseudogene TRBV3-2) and TRBJ1-1, with unresolved D. The V end was cut by 1 base, the J end by 11 bases, with 8 bases between. Germline V gene data show CDR1 as LGHDT and CDR2 as YNNKEL (reference sequence). This CDR3 is 11 amino acids long. CDR3 in DNA: TGTGCCAGCAGCCAAGGAACTTGGGCTTTCTTT. Translated, it gives CASSQGTWAFF.

This chain links TRBV29-1 with TRBJ1-4; no firm D call. V dropped 3 bases and J dropped 10 bases, with 15 bases sitting between them. The germline V gene encodes CDR1 SQVTM and CDR2 ANQGSEA. CDR3 length: 13 residues. Here the CDR3 DNA reads TGCAGCGTTGATGCGGGCAGACGGGGAAAACTGTTTTTT. Translated, it gives CSVDAGRRGKLFF.

The chain couples TRBV18 to TRBJ2-2; perhaps TRBD2 as D (6 bases). Germline CDR1 is KGHSH and CDR2 is LQKENI. The CDR3 loop spans 15 amino acids. V gave up 6 bases and J gave up 5 bases, with 16 bases separating them. This CDR3 reads CASSPGLGGTGELFF. CDR3 coding DNA: TGTGCCAGCTCCCCCGGCCTGGGGGGAACCGGGGAGCTGTTTTTT. The whole variable domain, remainder taken from reference TRBV18 and TRBJ2-2, is NAGVMQNPRHLVRRRGQEARLRCSPMKGHSHVYWYRQLPEEGLKFMVYLQKENIIDESGMPKERFSAEFPKEGPSILRIQQVVRGDSAAYFCASSPGLGGTGELFFGEGSRLTVL.

This clone was seen a single time. This chain uses TRBV7-9 with TRBJ1-1; tentative D call: TRBD1 (6 bases). Looked up from germline, CDR1 is SEHNR and CDR2 is FQNEAQ (reference sequence). This CDR3 spans 14 amino acids. V was shortened by 3 bases and J by 3 bases, with 11 bases between the two germline ends. The CDR3 reads CASSFSGVDTEAFF. DNA for the CDR3: TGTGCCAGCAGCTTCTCAGGGGTGGACACTGAAGCTTTCTTT.

The chain couples TRBV27 to TRBJ2-5; a weak D match, TRBD2 (6 bases). V lost 5 bases and J 6 bases, leaving 13 bases between the germline ends. This CDR3 contains 13 residues. CDR1 is MNHEY and CDR2 is SMNVEV in the germline V gene (reference sequence). CDR3: CASSLGGDKTQYF. The CDR3 DNA reads TGTGCCAGCAGTCTGGGGGGTGATAAGACCCAGTACTTC.

The chain employs TRBV14 and TRBJ2-2; maybe TRBD2 (6 bases). Germline V gene lookup returns CDR1 SGHDN and CDR2 FVKESK. Trimming took 1 base from V and 7 from J, leaving 10 bases between them. CDR3 length equals 14 residues. Here the CDR3 DNA reads TGTGCCAGCAGCCAAGTAGACGGGAGCGGGGAGCTGTTTTTT. As protein: CASSQVDGSGELFF.

The chain recombines TRBV15 with TRBJ2-7; 10 bases are a match to TRBD1. The CDR3 has 16 residues. Germline CDR1 and CDR2: LNHNV and YYDKDF (reference sequence). V lost 0 bases and J lost 2; bases outside the gene matches: 4. The CDR3 DNA reads TGTGCCACCAGCAGAGACCCCGGGACAGGGGCCTACGAGCAGTACTTC. Translation gives CATSRDPGTGAYEQYF.

The chain uses TRBV19 and TRBJ1-1; a weak D match, TRBD1 (5 bases). V shed 4 bases and J shed 6 bases, with 18 bases lying between them. The CDR3 has 15 residues. CDR1 is LNHDA, CDR2 SQIVND, per germline (reference sequence). The CDR3 spells CASSSQGHLLAEAFF. DNA for the CDR3: TGTGCCAGTAGTAGCCAAGGACACCTCTTGGCTGAAGCTTTCTTT.

The rearrangement uses TRBV25-1 and TRBJ1-4; D is uncertain. V was clipped by 1 base and J by 3 bases, with 9 bases between them. Germline lookup yields CDR1 MGHDK and CDR2 SYGVNS. This CDR3 has 15 residues. The CDR3 region is CASSESTGANEKLFF. CDR3 nucleotide sequence: TGTGCCAGCAGTGAATCTACTGGAGCTAATGAAAAACTGTTTTTT.

A single count supports this clone. CDR3 sequence: CASSVQGVNTGELFF. The CDR3 nucleotides read TGTGCCAGCAGTGTACAGGGCGTAAACACCGGGGAGCTGTTTTTT. The chain carries TRBV2 and TRBJ2-2; D is possibly TRBD1 (6 bases). Germline values: CDR1 SNHLY, CDR2 FYNNEI. Trimming shortened V by 4 bases and J by 2 bases, and 11 bases separated the two germline ends. This CDR3 spans 15 amino acids. Combining the CDR3 with reference TRBV2 and TRBJ2-2 gives the whole variable domain EPEVTQTPSHQVTQMGQEVILRCVPISNHLYFYWYRQILGQKVEFLVSFYNNEISEKSEIFDDQFSVERPDGSNFTLKIRSTKLEDSAMYFCASSVQGVNTGELFFGEGSRLTVL.

This clone was observed once. V is TRBV5-5 and J is TRBJ2-2; TRBD1 agrees at 10 bases. The germline V gene has CDR1 SGHKS and CDR2 YYEKEE (reference sequence). The CDR3 loop spans 15 amino acids. The V gene end was trimmed by 5 bases and the J gene end by 4 bases; junction bases not matched to a gene: 5. The CDR3 bases are TGTGCCAGCAGATGGGACAGGGGTTTCACCGGGGAGCTGTTTTTT. Its protein product is CASRWDRGFTGELFF.

The chain employs TRBV7-9 and TRBJ1-2; D gene ambiguous. This CDR3 region has 14 residues. The V end lost 5 bases, the J end lost 2 bases, and 12 bases lay between the germline ends. Germline V gene data show CDR1 as SEHNR and CDR2 as FQNEAQ (reference sequence). Here the CDR3 reads CASSARGGNYGYTF. The CDR3 nucleotides are TGTGCCAGCAGCGCACGAGGTGGGAACTATGGCTACACCTTC.

The rearrangement joins TRBV10-1 to TRBJ2-5, with 11 bases that match TRBD1. The CDR3 loop spans 15 amino acids. V shed 10 bases, J shed 4 bases, and the junction held 11 bases outside the gene matches. From germline, CDR1 is WNHNN and CDR2 SYGVQD (reference sequence). CDR3 loop: CAKFSRDRGGETQYF. CDR3 bases: TGCGCCAAATTTAGCCGGGACAGGGGGGGAGAGACCCAGTACTTC.

This chain joins TRBV7-3 and TRBJ2-7, with 10 nucleotides matching TRBD2. The length of the CDR3 is 16 residues. The V gene end was trimmed by 1 base and the J gene end by 3 bases; junction bases not matched to a gene: 6. Germline CDR1 SGHTA, CDR2 FQGTGA. CDR3 bases: TGTGCCAGCAGCTTAATCGGGGCTAGCGGGGGCTACGAGCAGTACTTC. It yields the protein CASSLIGASGGYEQYF.

The CDR3 here is CASSSSSGAADTQYF. DNA for the CDR3: TGTGCCAGCAGCTCCTCTAGCGGTGCAGCAGATACGCAGTATTTT. The chain has TRBV7-7 and TRBJ2-3, with TRBD2 identical over 7 bases. Trimming removed 4 bases from V and 4 bases from J; junction bases left unmatched: 8. This CDR3 has 15 residues. The V gene's germline CDR1 is SSHAT and CDR2 FNYEAQ (reference sequence).

This chain uses TRBV5-1 with TRBJ1-4, with D possibly TRBD1 on 6 matching bases. There are 17 residues in the CDR3. The V end was cut by 0 bases, the J end by 1 base, with 13 bases between. Germline V gives CDR1 SGHRS, CDR2 YFSETQ. Here the CDR3 DNA reads TGCGCCAGCAGCTTGGCCGGGCAGGGGAGAACTAATGAAAAACTGTTTTTT. Protein sequence: CASSLAGQGRTNEKLFF.

This chain connects TRBV7-6 to TRBJ1-4; D ambiguous. V dropped 3 bases and J dropped 5 bases, with 19 bases sitting between them. The CDR3 consists of 17 residues. The germline gives CDR1 SGHVS, CDR2 FNYEAQ. The CDR3 protein is CASSFSYGDLKNEKLFF. The CDR3 bases are TGTGCCAGCAGCTTCAGTTATGGAGACCTAAAGAATGAAAAACTGTTTTTT.

V and J are TRBV5-1 and TRBJ1-1; unclear D gene. CDR1 and CDR2 from the germline V gene are SGHRS and YFSETQ. This CDR3 region has 14 residues. Trimming removed 0 bases from V and 0 bases from J, with 6 bases in between. This CDR3 is CASSLVSVNTEAFF. Written as DNA, the CDR3 is TGCGCCAGCAGCTTGGTTTCCGTGAACACTGAAGCTTTCTTT.

For this clone: Other nucleotide sequences from this sample produce the same CDR3. The chain has TRBV18 and TRBJ2-1; 12 bases line up with TRBD2. The CDR3 sequence is 15 residues long. Losses at the gene ends were 3 bases for V and 9 bases for J; bases not matched to a gene: 6. Germline values: CDR1 KGHSH, CDR2 LQKENI. The CDR3 region is CASSPPSGGAGEQFF. The CDR3 DNA reads TGTGCCAGCTCACCCCCTAGCGGGGGGGCCGGTGAGCAGTTCTTC.

The genes are TRBV29-1 and TRBJ1-5; 8 positions agree with TRBD1. The CDR3 spans 14 residues. Germline V gives CDR1 SQVTM, CDR2 ANQGSEA. V dropped 6 bases and J dropped 6; count of bases not matched to a gene: 10. The CDR3 is CSVTIPGGVQPQHF. The CDR3 region has the DNA TGCAGCGTGACTATCCCAGGGGGCGTTCAGCCCCAGCATTTT.

A remark on this clone: Additional DNA sequences in this sample encode the identical CDR3. The V call is TRBV18, the J call TRBJ2-7; D ambiguous. This CDR3 has 13 residues. Germline assignment: CDR1 KGHSH and CDR2 LQKENI. V lost 2 bases and J lost 3, with 8 bases in between. CDR3 nucleotide sequence: TGTGCCAGCTCACCAGGGCAAAACTACGAGCAGTACTTC. Its translation is CASSPGQNYEQYF.

The chain recombines TRBV7-8 with TRBJ1-6; D possibly corresponds to TRBD1 (6 bases). Germline V gene lookup returns CDR1 SGHVS and CDR2 FQNEAQ. Trimming took 6 bases from V and 3 from J, leaving 9 bases between them. The length of the CDR3 is 14 residues. CDR3 protein: CASRYRDYNSPLHF. CDR3 DNA: TGTGCCAGCAGGTACAGGGACTATAATTCACCCCTCCACTTT.

This sequence joins TRBV7-9 and TRBJ1-5; D not resolved. The germline V gene has CDR1 SEHNR and CDR2 FQNEAQ (reference sequence). Trimming shortened V by 5 bases and J by 6 bases, and 14 bases separated the two germline ends. The CDR3 covers 14 residues. The CDR3 protein is CASSQAREGQPQHF. The CDR3 region has the DNA TGTGCCAGCAGCCAAGCAAGGGAGGGTCAGCCCCAGCATTTT. Full variable domain (remainder filled in from reference TRBV7-9 and TRBJ1-5): DTGVSQNPRHKITKRGQNVTFRCDPISEHNRLYWYRQTLGQGPEFLTYFQNEAQLEKSRLLSDRFSAERPKGSFSTLEIQRTEQGDSAMYLCASSQAREGQPQHFGDGTRLSIL.